These 26 T cell receptor beta chains originate from one sample sequenced in a study of blood T cells in healthy people across ages. A second PCR, run for about 7 to 11 cycles, used a sample-barcoded 5' primer plus a J-beta primer mix. TCRdb processed the 5' RACE reads anew with MiXCR; each CDR3 protein has one entry. The table shows nearly 800,000 distinct CDR3 sequences, with just under 25% occurring only once. The same data also contributed to another study, on T cells of mothers and their children.

The sequencing sample was made of blood. These receptors were taken from a boy between 10 and 17 years old in good health.

As regards this clonotype: A junction end diverges from the germline sequence, so it may reflect a read error. This chain connects TRBV13 to TRBJ2-7; 9 nucleotides align to TRBD2. Germline assignment: CDR1 PRHDT and CDR2 FYEKMQ (reference sequence). The CDR3 length is 13 residues. As DNA, the CDR3 is TGTGCCAGCAGCCATAGCGGGGGCTACGGGCAGTACTTC. Protein product: CASSHSGGYGQYF.

In its sample, this clonotype was seen a few times. One junction end disagrees with the germline gene, perhaps due to a read error. The chain couples TRBV28 to TRBJ2-5, with 13 bases fitting TRBD2. The germline V gene encodes CDR1 MDHEN and CDR2 SYDVKM. CDR3 length: 13 residues. In nucleotides, the CDR3 is TGTGCCAGCAGCGCACTAGCGGGGGGGTCCTGTGTCTTC. Its translation is CASSALAGGSCVF. The whole variable domain, filled in from reference TRBV28 and TRBJ2-5, reads DVKVTQSSRYLVKRTGEKVFLECVQDMDHENMFWYRQDPGLGLRLIYFSYDVKMKEKGDIPEGYSVSREKKERFSLILESASTNQTSMYLCASSALAGGSCVFGPGTRLLVL.

The chain is built from TRBV2 and TRBJ1-3, with no clear D. The length of the CDR3 is 12 residues. V lost 3 bases and J 4 bases, leaving 4 bases between the germline ends. Germline V gives CDR1 SNHLY, CDR2 FYNNEI. The CDR3, as DNA: TGTGCCAGCAGTGATCAAGGAAACACCATATATTTT. Protein product: CASSDQGNTIYF.

For this clonotype: Germline is not matched at one junction end, which may reflect a read error. The CDR3 is CSVLRGYNEQFF. The CDR3 nucleotides are TGCAGCGTTCTCCGCGGTTACAATGAACAGTTCTTC. The V gene is TRBV29-1, the J gene TRBJ2-1; D is undetermined. The CDR3 is 12 residues long. In germline, CDR1 is SQVTM, CDR2 ANQGSEA.

This clonotype was recorded a few times. The chain employs TRBV7-2 and TRBJ2-7; 7 bases match TRBD1. This CDR3 has 16 residues. V lost 1 base and J lost 5; bases outside the gene matches: 11. Germline-derived CDR1 and CDR2 are SGHTA and FQGNSA. The CDR3 DNA sequence: TGTGCCAGCAGCTTAGAAGGGGGCTGGTATAAGGACGAGCAGTACTTC. As protein: CASSLEGGWYKDEQYF.

This clonotype was seen many times. The J gene is TRBJ2-5, the V gene TRBV7-2; a weak D match, TRBD2 (5 bases). Trimming took off 2 bases at V and 4 bases at J, with 14 bases between the two ends. Germline CDR1 is SGHTA and CDR2 is FQGNSA. CDR3 length: 15 amino acids. DNA for the CDR3: TGTGCCAGCAGCTTAACGGGTTTACGGGGAGAGACCCAGTACTTC. Translating it yields CASSLTGLRGETQYF.

V is TRBV29-1 and J is TRBJ2-3; D ambiguous. V was shortened by 0 bases and J by 2 bases, with 6 bases between the two germline ends. The germline V gene has CDR1 SQVTM and CDR2 ANQGSEA. CDR3 size: 13 residues. CDR3 region: CSVEDSATDTQYF. CDR3 DNA: TGCAGCGTTGAAGATTCAGCCACAGATACGCAGTATTTT.

The genes are TRBV20-1 and TRBJ2-3, with 13 bases identical to TRBD2. The CDR3 contains 15 residues. CDR1 is DFQATT, CDR2 SNEGSKA, per germline (reference sequence). After removal of 4 bases from V and 4 bases from J, the junction contained 5 bases not matched to a gene. The CDR3 DNA reads as TGCAGTGCTACGCGACTAGCGGGAGGTCCAGATACGCAGTATTTT. This encodes CSATRLAGGPDTQYF.

The V and J genes are TRBV20-1 and TRBJ2-7; 16 nucleotides match TRBD2. This CDR3 comprises 16 residues. J was trimmed by 2 bases and V by 3 bases; bases with no gene match: 4. Germline loops: CDR1 DFQATT, CDR2 SNEGSKA (reference sequence). This CDR3 is CSARGTSGGVPYEQYF. Here the CDR3 DNA reads TGCAGTGCTAGGGGGACTAGCGGGGGGGTACCCTACGAGCAGTACTTC.

The genes are TRBV20-1 and TRBJ1-1; possible D gene TRBD1, 6 bases. Germline lookup yields CDR1 DFQATT and CDR2 SNEGSKA (reference sequence). This CDR3 region has 15 residues. V lost 0 bases and J lost 1, with 12 bases in between. CDR3 bases: TGCAGTGCTAGAGAAAGGGCCAGGGGGAACACTGAAGCTTTCTTT. Protein sequence: CSARERARGNTEAFF.

This chain joins TRBV7-2 and TRBJ2-3, with 7 positions matching TRBD2. V lost 3 bases and J lost 3; bases outside the gene matches: 6. The CDR3 is 15 amino acids. The V gene's germline CDR1 is SGHTA and CDR2 FQGNSA. CDR3 residues: CASSFSPGLTDTQYF. The CDR3 DNA is TGTGCCAGCAGCTTCTCACCGGGACTAACAGATACGCAGTATTTT.

CDR3 loop: CAWANRDEQFF. CDR3 nucleotide sequence: TGTGCCTGGGCGAACAGGGATGAGCAGTTCTTC. The V call is TRBV30, the J call TRBJ2-1; a possible D gene is TRBD1 (6 bases). Germline CDR1 and CDR2: GTSNPN and SVGIG (reference sequence). The V gene lost 5 bases and the J gene lost 8 bases, with 10 bases spanning the gap. The CDR3 contains 11 residues.

The chain has TRBV20-1 and TRBJ2-1, with D perhaps TRBD2 (5 bases). The CDR3 is made up of 14 amino acids. Deletions cut 3 bases from V and 0 bases from J, with 9 bases between. CDR1 DFQATT and CDR2 SNEGSKA come from the germline V gene (reference sequence). The CDR3 DNA reads as TGCAGTGCTAGGGACTGGATCTCCTACAATGAGCAGTTCTTC. Protein sequence: CSARDWISYNEQFF.

This clonotype came up a few times. The gene calls are TRBV12-3 or TRBV12-4 and TRBJ1-1; possibly TRBD1 for D (6 bases). The CDR3 is made up of 16 amino acids. V lost 7 bases to trimming and J lost 1 base, with 19 bases between them. The CDR3 protein is CASNHLTGSTNTEAFF. The CDR3, as DNA: TGTGCCAGCAACCATCTTACAGGGTCAACGAACACTGAAGCTTTCTTT.

This clonotype was found a few times. The chain links TRBV6-5 to TRBJ1-2, with 8 bases identical to TRBD1. Germline CDR1 MNHEY, CDR2 SVGAGI. The CDR3 length is 14 residues. Trimming cost V 5 bases and J 3 bases; bases outside gene matches: 5. CDR3 loop: CASSRVQGDYGYTF. In DNA form, the CDR3 reads TGTGCCAGCAGTCGGGTACAGGGGGACTATGGCTACACCTTC.

The sample holds a few counts of this clonotype. The chain carries TRBV20-1 and TRBJ2-1; D tentatively reads TRBD1 or TRBD2 (5 bases each). Trimming removed 6 bases from V and 9 bases from J, with 24 bases in between. The length of the CDR3 is 15 residues. Germline V gene data show CDR1 as DFQATT and CDR2 as SNEGSKA (reference sequence). The CDR3 bases are TGCAGTGCACAGCCGGGACCCGGAGATGCGAGTGAGCAGTTCTTC. Protein: CSAQPGPGDASEQFF.

About this clonotype itself: An end of the junction does not agree with germline; a read error may underlie this. The chain links TRBV7-2 to TRBJ2-5, with D unresolved. The CDR3 consists of 11 residues. Germline V CDR1 and CDR2: SGHTA, FQGNSA. The DNA of the CDR3 is TGTGCCAGCAGCCCCGATAAGACCCTGTACTTC. Translation: CASSPDKTLYF.

This clonotype was seen at least ten times. In DNA form, the CDR3 reads TGTGCCAGCAGCCAAGTCGCAGATACGCAGTATTTT. Its translation: CASSQVADTQYF. The chain carries TRBV3-1 and TRBJ2-3; D unresolved. Germline values: CDR1 LGHDT, CDR2 YNNKEL (reference sequence). The V and J ends lost 1 base and 4 bases respectively, with 3 bases between them. The CDR3 consists of 12 residues.

This chain links TRBV6-5 with TRBJ2-1; D not certain. The V gene lost 8 bases and the J gene lost 8 bases, with 10 bases spanning the gap. This CDR3 is built from 11 residues. CDR1 is MNHEY, CDR2 SVGAGI, per germline. The CDR3 nucleotides are TGTGCCAGCGGAAATATGGATGAGCAGTTCTTC. Protein product: CASGNMDEQFF.

This clonotype was seen a handful of times. This chain links TRBV3-1 with TRBJ2-1; 13 nucleotides line up with TRBD2. The CDR3 covers 15 residues. J was trimmed by 8 bases and V by 4 bases; bases with no gene match: 5. Looked up from germline, CDR1 is LGHDT and CDR2 is YNNKEL (reference sequence). CDR3 nucleotides: TGTGCCAGCAGCCCCGGGACTAGCGGGGACCATGAGCAGTTCTTC. Translating gives CASSPGTSGDHEQFF.

The chain recombines TRBV20-1 with TRBJ2-5; D unclear. The J call may be faulty, since TRBJ2-1 better matches the DNA end. Germline CDR1 DFQATT, CDR2 SNEGSKA (reference sequence). CDR3 length: 17 residues. The CDR3 coding sequence is TGCAGTGCTAGAGATTTGGTGACGATAGGCTACCAAACTGGGCAGTTCTTC. It specifies CSARDLVTIGYQTGQFF.

This clonotype was counted between two and nine times. The J gene is TRBJ2-5, the V gene TRBV7-9; D call uncertain. Trimming pared 4 bases from V and 0 bases from J, leaving 12 bases between. Germline V gene data show CDR1 as SEHNR and CDR2 as FQNEAQ (reference sequence). The length of the CDR3 is 15 residues. The DNA for the CDR3 is TGTGCCAGCAGCTCATCTGAGTTCTACCAAGAGACCCAGTACTTC. Protein product: CASSSSEFYQETQYF.

The rearrangement joins TRBV9 to TRBJ1-2, with no clear D. The CDR3 has 14 amino acids. Looked up from germline, CDR1 is SGDLS and CDR2 is YYNGEE. Trimming removed 0 bases at V and 4 bases at J, with 10 bases between. The CDR3 nucleotides read TGTGCCAGCAGCGTAGGGGAAGGGCCCTATGGCTACACCTTC. Translated, it gives CASSVGEGPYGYTF.

This clonotype was found a few times. This rearrangement joins TRBV6-1 to TRBJ1-6; TRBD1 aligns across 7 bases. CDR1 MNHNS and CDR2 SASEGT come from the germline V gene. The junction had 11 bases not matched to a gene; V was cut back by 6 bases and J by 0 bases. The CDR3 consists of 18 residues. CDR3 region: CASREGQNRSSYNSPLHF. In DNA, the CDR3 is TGTGCCAGCAGGGAGGGACAGAACCGAAGCTCCTATAATTCACCCCTCCACTTT.

This clonotype was detected a few times. This CDR3 reads CSAIGKGNTQYF. CDR3 DNA sequence: TGCAGTGCTATCGGAAAGGGGAATACCCAGTACTTC. The chain joins TRBV20-1 to TRBJ2-5; D may be TRBD1 (5 bases). V dropped 4 bases and J dropped 8 bases, with 14 bases sitting between them. Per germline, CDR1 DFQATT and CDR2 SNEGSKA (reference sequence). The CDR3 spans 12 residues.

This clonotype was counted only a few times. The chain links TRBV27 to TRBJ2-7; D possibly corresponds to TRBD2 (7 bases). Per germline, CDR1 MNHEY and CDR2 SMNVEV (reference sequence). The CDR3 is made up of 15 amino acids. V lost 0 bases to trimming and J lost 2 bases, with 11 bases between them. As DNA, the CDR3 is TGTGCCAGCAGTTTATCGGCGGGGGCCACCTACGAGCAGTACTTC. Translated: CASSLSAGATYEQYF.